The present entry profiles one TCR beta chain with its context. Germline CDR1 reads SGHAT; CDR2 reads FQNNGV. The CDR3 extends over 13 amino acids. Trimming removed 5 bases at V and 4 bases at J, with 9 bases between. TCRdb reprocessed the 5' RACE reads via MiXCR and lists one record per CDR3 protein. The data show a few hundred thousand distinct CDR3 sequences, with 6.2% seen just once and 15% held by the top ten. This specimen comes from a study of T cells after yellow fever vaccination. The starting material was PBMCs, obtained 5 days after the yellow fever booster vaccination. The TCR sequence derives from a man aged 25 to 40 who received the YFV17D yellow fever vaccine. The V and J genes are TRBV11-2 and TRBJ2-1, with a weak D call TRBD1 (5 bases). CDR3 in DNA: TGTGCCAGCAGCCCAGACAGATACAATGAGCAGTTCTTC. Its translation is CASSPDRYNEQFF.